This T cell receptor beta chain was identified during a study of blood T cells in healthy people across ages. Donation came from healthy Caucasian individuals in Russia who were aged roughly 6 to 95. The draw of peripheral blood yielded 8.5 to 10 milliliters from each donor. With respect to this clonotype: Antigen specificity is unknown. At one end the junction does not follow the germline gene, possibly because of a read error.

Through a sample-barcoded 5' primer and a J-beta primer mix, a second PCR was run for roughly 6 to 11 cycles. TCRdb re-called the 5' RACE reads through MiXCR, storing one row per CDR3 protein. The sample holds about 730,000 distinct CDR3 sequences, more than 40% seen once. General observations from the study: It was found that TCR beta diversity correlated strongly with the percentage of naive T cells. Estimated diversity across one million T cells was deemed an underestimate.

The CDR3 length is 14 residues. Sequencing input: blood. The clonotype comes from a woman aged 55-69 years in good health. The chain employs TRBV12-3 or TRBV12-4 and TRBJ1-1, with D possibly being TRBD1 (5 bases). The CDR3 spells CASIGPGTNTKAFF. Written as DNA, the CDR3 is TGTGCCAGCATCGGTCCGGGGACGAACACTAAAGCTTTCTTT.